This T cell receptor beta chain was obtained from a study of T cell clonality in common variable immunodeficiency. Heparinized whole blood, 5 to 8 ml, came from each donor. This clone was recorded at least ten times. Antigen: not known. The read comes to an end 3 residues before the CDR3 does, leaving the germline J gene to fill in the end. V lost 5 bases, J lost 9 bases, and 8 bases stayed unmatched. This CDR3 spans 14 amino acids. Germline V gene lookup returns CDR1 SNHLY and CDR2 FYNNEI. Sequencing input was equivalent genomic DNA from CVID and controls. This table comes from immunoSEQ multiplex PCR, and its TCRdb copy is limited to in-frame clones, with some not included. The sample has over 55,000 clones, none seen only once. Notes on the study in general: Compared with controls, CVID subjects had fewer shared TCRbeta clones. Common variable immunodeficiency TCR beta sequences reportedly had fewer deletions and N-nucleotide insertions.

This TCR came from a person between 18 and 69 years old in good health. The chain joins TRBV2 to TRBJ2-1, with 9 bases that match TRBD2. The sample comprised peripheral blood mononuclear cells. The CDR3 loop reads CASSFSGRLVEQFF. The sequenced CDR3 bases are TGTGCCAGCAGTTTTAGCGGGAGATTGGTTGAG. The entire variable domain, with the rest obtained from reference TRBV2 and TRBJ2-1, is as follows: EPEVTQTPSHQVTQMGQEVILRCVPISNHLYFYWYRQILGQKVEFLVSFYNNEISEKSEIFDDQFSVERPDGSNFTLKIRSTKLEDSAMYFCASSFSGRLVEQFFGPGTRLTVL.